The 11 T cell receptor beta chains reported below all come from one sample, sequenced in a study of blood T cell repertoires in COVID-19. Assay: immunoSEQ multiplex PCR; the TCRdb copy retains only in-frame clones and omits some. The sample shows around 260,000 clones, roughly 85% of them seen only once. Sequenced input: PBMCs or T cells enriched from blood (not recorded which). These receptor sequences come from a woman in her twenties or thirties who had recovered from COVID-19.

The gene calls are TRBV30 and TRBJ1-3, with D uncertain. The CDR3 consists of 18 residues. V lost 2 bases to trimming and J lost 0 bases, with 20 bases between them. Germline assignment: CDR1 GTSNPN and CDR2 SVGIG (reference sequence). The CDR3 region is CAWSFSVYSLYSGNTIYF. In DNA, the CDR3 is TGTGCCTGGAGTTTCTCGGTTTACTCCCTATACTCTGGAAACACCATATATTTT.

The chain combines TRBV28 with TRBJ2-1; perhaps TRBD1 as D (5 bases). Germline-derived CDR1 and CDR2 are MDHEN and SYDVKM. Trimming took off 6 bases at V and 5 bases at J, with 17 bases between the two ends. The CDR3 covers 15 residues. This chain's CDR3 is CASSLRGWGHNEQFF. CDR3 sequence (DNA): TGTGCCAGCAGCCTAAGGGGTTGGGGTCACAATGAGCAGTTCTTC.

V is TRBV7-6 and J is TRBJ1-1, with D unresolved. CDR1 and CDR2 (germline): SGHVS, FNYEAQ. This CDR3 spans 12 amino acids. V lost 4 bases, J lost 8 bases, and 11 bases lay in between. CDR3 residues: CASSSRLGEAFF. CDR3 DNA: TGTGCCAGCAGCTCAAGACTTGGAGAAGCTTTCTTT.

The rearrangement joins TRBV29-1 to TRBJ2-2; 7 positions match TRBD1. The J segment lost 6 bases and the V segment lost 6 bases, leaving 7 bases of the junction unmatched. Germline CDR1 reads SQVTM; CDR2 reads ANQGSEA. This CDR3 comprises 13 residues. The CDR3 reads CSVHRGGAGELFF. The CDR3 DNA sequence: TGCAGCGTGCACAGGGGTGGGGCCGGGGAGCTGTTTTTT.

The genes are TRBV7-9 and TRBJ2-7, with D possibly TRBD1 on 5 matching bases. V lost 3 bases, J lost 5 bases, and 8 bases lay in between. The CDR3 spans 12 residues. CDR1 is SEHNR, CDR2 FQNEAQ, per germline (reference sequence). CDR3 nucleotides: TGTGCCAGCAGCTTCCCAGGGAACGAGCAGTACTTC. Residues: CASSFPGNEQYF.

The chain joins TRBV10-1 to TRBJ2-3; D gene ambiguous. The CDR3 covers 16 residues. V was pared by 0 bases and J by 4 bases, with 14 bases between. Germline loops: CDR1 WNHNN, CDR2 SYGVQD (reference sequence). CDR3 bases: TGCGCCAGCAGTGAGTCATCACGGTCCTGGTCAGATACGCAGTATTTT. Its protein is CASSESSRSWSDTQYF.

The chain recombines TRBV5-4 with TRBJ2-1; 14 bases align to TRBD2. The germline gives CDR1 SGHNT, CDR2 YYREEE (reference sequence). J gave up 9 bases and V 6 bases, and 8 bases lay outside the gene matches. The CDR3 covers 15 residues. CDR3 amino acids: CASNAGLAGEGEQFF. CDR3 coding DNA: TGTGCCAGCAACGCGGGACTAGCGGGAGAAGGTGAGCAGTTCTTC.

The gene calls are TRBV6-5 and TRBJ1-2; D perhaps matches TRBD1 (5 bases). The germline gives CDR1 MNHEY, CDR2 SVGAGI. The V end lost 2 bases, the J end lost 9 bases, and 16 bases lay between the germline ends. CDR3 length: 14 amino acids. The CDR3 DNA is TGTGCCAGCAGTTACGGGGCGGGGGGAAAGAGCTACACCTTC. Encoded protein: CASSYGAGGKSYTF.

This clone was seen once. The chain links TRBV7-2 to TRBJ1-1, with 10 bases aligning to TRBD1. The CDR3 loop spans 15 amino acids. J lost 5 bases, V lost 1 base, and 4 bases had no gene match. Germline loops: CDR1 SGHTA, CDR2 FQGNSA. The CDR3: CASSLGGTGATEAFF. CDR3 DNA: TGTGCCAGCAGCTTAGGGGGGACAGGGGCTACTGAAGCTTTCTTT.

V gene TRBV27 combines with J gene TRBJ2-3; 14 bases agree with TRBD2. This CDR3 is 17 amino acids long. V shed 5 bases, J shed 2 bases, and the junction held 6 bases outside the gene matches. Germline V gene lookup returns CDR1 MNHEY and CDR2 SMNVEV (reference sequence). CDR3 residues: CASSPRLAGGNTDTQYF. The DNA of the CDR3 is TGTGCCAGCAGTCCCAGACTAGCGGGAGGGAACACAGATACGCAGTATTTT.

V is TRBV19 and J is TRBJ1-2; no clear D gene. The V gene lost 9 bases and the J gene lost 5 bases, with 16 bases spanning the gap. Per germline, CDR1 LNHDA and CDR2 SQIVND (reference sequence). The CDR3 totals 13 residues. The CDR3 DNA reads TGTGCCAGCAGTTCCAATTTACATTATGGCTACACCTTC. It is translated as CASSSNLHYGYTF.